This T cell receptor (beta chain) came from a study of blood T cell repertoires in COVID-19. Study details: The United States, Italy and Spain supplied acute and convalescent COVID-19 samples. T cells, B-cell-depleted T cells, or PBMCs provided the cDNA or gDNA that served as material.

Trimming removed 7 bases at V and 8 bases at J, with 12 bases between. Per germline, CDR1 DFQATT and CDR2 SNEGSKA (reference sequence). The CDR3 sequence is 11 residues long. Original handling: Quantification of nucleated cells was approximated via reference gene primer amplification. TCRdb's table, derived via immunoSEQ multiplex PCR, lists solely in-frame clones and lacks some. The DNA was the basis for D and trimming; V, J and clone size are from that table. The sample shows roughly 250,000 clones, roughly 80% of them seen only once. This chain joins TRBV20-1 and TRBJ2-1, with no clear D. Material for sequencing was peripheral blood. The TCR was taken from a middle-aged woman with active or convalescent COVID-19. In DNA, the CDR3 is TGCAGTGGCAACTTGCCCCATGAGCAGTTCTTC. As protein: CSGNLPHEQFF.